This entry concerns a single T cell receptor beta chain. Its specificity is unknown. The junction and the germline gene differ at one end; a read error may be behind it. The sample is drawn from a study of blood T cells in healthy people across ages. A second PCR of 7 to 11 cycles used a sample-barcoded 5' primer and a J-beta primer mix. Via MiXCR, TCRdb re-called the 5' RACE reads, giving one row per CDR3 protein. The table has 750,000 to 850,000 distinct CDR3 sequences, roughly 25% seen once; the top ten hold roughly 3.8%. Study results and limitations: A roughly linear fall in TCR beta diversity per million T cells was seen with increasing age.

In addition, the sample was reused for a study of T cells of mothers and their children. That paper notes: Three healthy Caucasian mothers, along with their six children, were the donors.

The TCR was taken from a boy younger than 18 in good health. What was sequenced was blood.

CDR3 amino acids: CTSSYRGYEQYF. In nucleotides, the CDR3 is TGTACCAGCAGCTACAGGGGCTACGAGCAGTACTTC. The J gene is TRBJ2-7, the V gene TRBV12-3 or TRBV12-4; 7 bases map to TRBD1. The CDR3 contains 12 residues.